The next 2 T cell receptor beta chains were all read from a single sample in a study of blood T cell repertoires in COVID-19. Here immunoSEQ multiplex PCR was the method, and the copy in TCRdb shows in-frame clones only, minus some. The sample carries about 430,000 clones, 85% to 90% recorded once. Sequenced: PBMCs or T cells enriched from blood (not recorded which). The receptors come from a man younger than 45 who had recovered from COVID-19.

The chain joins TRBV7-8 to TRBJ1-1, with D maybe TRBD1 (6 bases). Trimming took off 5 bases at V and 1 base at J, with 14 bases between the two ends. The germline CDR1 and CDR2 sequences are SGHVS and FQNEAQ. This CDR3 is 15 amino acids long. The CDR3 DNA is TGTGCCAGCAGCCCTCGGACAGCTCCGAACACTGAAGCTTTCTTT. Translation: CASSPRTAPNTEAFF.

This clone occurred a few times. This sequence joins TRBV5-1 and TRBJ1-3, with D possibly being TRBD1 (6 bases). Between the trimmed V and J ends, which lost 0 bases and 6 bases, there was a span of 10 bases. The CDR3 contains 14 residues. The germline CDR1 and CDR2 sequences are SGHRS and YFSETQ. CDR3 DNA: TGCGCCAGCAGCTTGGACAGGGAAGTAAACACCATATATTTT. As protein: CASSLDREVNTIYF.